What follows are 19 T cell receptor beta chains derived from one specimen sequenced in a study of cytomegalovirus exposure and HLA in healthy donors. PCR involved 60 Vbeta and 13 Jbeta primers. Libraries were prepared by immunoSEQ multiplex PCR; TCRdb keeps only in-frame clonotypes and omits some of them. There are some 180,000 clones in the sample; 75% to 85% occur only once, and about 2.2% lies in the top ten. The sequenced sample consisted of PBMCs. The receptors were sampled from a woman aged 50 to 60 in good health and CMV-seronegative.

V and J are TRBV28 and TRBJ1-5; D call uncertain. Trimming stripped 2 bases from V and 2 bases from J, with 16 bases between. Per the germline V gene, CDR1 is MDHEN and CDR2 is SYDVKM. This CDR3 has 17 amino acids. CDR3 residues: CASSLGEAFEGNQPQHF. CDR3 nucleotides: TGTGCCAGCAGTTTAGGTGAAGCCTTCGAGGGCAATCAGCCCCAGCATTTT. Drawing the rest from reference TRBV28 and TRBJ1-5, the complete variable domain is DVKVTQSSRYLVKRTGEKVFLECVQDMDHENMFWYRQDPGLGLRLIYFSYDVKMKEKGDIPEGYSVSREKKERFSLILESASTNQTSMYLCASSLGEAFEGNQPQHFGDGTRLSIL.

The chain uses TRBV6-1 and TRBJ1-2; D is perhaps TRBD1 (6 bases). The germline V and J ends were trimmed by 6 bases and 4 bases, with 15 bases remaining between them. This CDR3 has 14 residues. CDR1 is MNHNS, CDR2 SASEGT, per germline. The CDR3 nucleotides read TGTGCCAGCAGCGTGGGGGCCGCCCGCTATGGCTACACCTTC. Amino acids: CASSVGAARYGYTF.

The V gene is TRBV6-7, the J gene TRBJ1-2; the D gene is possibly TRBD1 (6 bases). TRBV6-7 is classed as an ORF, of uncertain function. The CDR3 runs 11 residues. This CDR3 is CGMGGGGGYTF. As DNA, the CDR3 is TGTGGCATGGGGGGAGGGGGTGGCTACACCTTC.

This clone has a handful of counts. This rearrangement joins TRBV29-1 to TRBJ2-1; D perhaps matches TRBD2 (6 bases). The V end lost 4 bases, the J end lost 3 bases, and 16 bases lay between the germline ends. This CDR3 region has 15 residues. Per the germline V gene, CDR1 is SQVTM and CDR2 is ANQGSEA. The CDR3 DNA is TGCAGCGTTGTATTTGACGGGGGATTCTACAATGAGCAGTTCTTC. It encodes CSVVFDGGFYNEQFF.

The chain uses TRBV28 and TRBJ1-2; 9 bases map to TRBD1. V lost 5 bases, J lost 6 bases, and 13 bases stayed unmatched. The CDR3 has 16 residues. The germline V gene encodes CDR1 MDHEN and CDR2 SYDVKM. The CDR3 DNA reads as TGTGCCAGCAGTCTCCCGGTAACGGGACAGGGTCATGGCTACACCTTC. Encoded protein: CASSLPVTGQGHGYTF.

The chain carries TRBV7-6 and TRBJ2-5, with a weak D call TRBD1 (5 bases). Between the trimmed V and J ends, which lost 4 bases and 5 bases, there was a span of 17 bases. The CDR3 has 15 amino acids. Germline CDR1 reads SGHVS; CDR2 reads FNYEAQ. CDR3 in amino acids: CASSSPFSRGETQYF. CDR3 DNA sequence: TGTGCCAGCAGCTCCCCCTTTTCTAGGGGCGAGACCCAGTACTTC.

V and J are TRBV5-1 and TRBJ1-2; TRBD1 aligns across 9 bases. Losses at the gene ends were 4 bases for V and 5 bases for J; bases not matched to a gene: 6. Germline CDR1 and CDR2: SGHRS and YFSETQ. The CDR3 runs 14 residues. The CDR3 DNA follows: TGCGCCAGCAGCCTGACAGGGGGACGATATGGCTACACCTTC. Protein: CASSLTGGRYGYTF.

This chain connects TRBV28 to TRBJ2-1; 9 bases are a match to TRBD1. With V trimmed by 4 bases and J by 9 bases, 13 bases remained unmatched. Per germline, CDR1 MDHEN and CDR2 SYDVKM. The CDR3 extends over 16 amino acids. CDR3 bases: TGTGCCAGCAGTTCCCGACAGGGGGAATGGTTCGGTGAGCAGTTCTTC. Protein: CASSSRQGEWFGEQFF.

This clone was seen a few times. The rearrangement joins TRBV10-2 to TRBJ2-2; the D gene is possibly TRBD2 (6 bases). Trimming shortened V by 6 bases and J by 0 bases, and 26 bases separated the two germline ends. This CDR3 contains 20 residues. Looked up from germline, CDR1 is WSHSY and CDR2 is SAAADI. CDR3 DNA: TGCGCCAGCAGCCCCCGGGGGAGTAGGGCAACCGTCACGAACACCGGGGAGCTGTTTTTT. Protein: CASSPRGSRATVTNTGELFF.

In regard to this clone: The same CDR3 arises from other DNA sequences in this sample as well. The J gene is TRBJ2-3, the V gene TRBV7-2; D ambiguous. Trimming shortened V by 4 bases and J by 2 bases, and 4 bases separated the two germline ends. The CDR3 loop spans 12 amino acids. The V gene's germline CDR1 is SGHTA and CDR2 FQGNSA. The CDR3 sequence is CASSSYTDTQYF. The CDR3 region has the DNA TGTGCCAGCAGCTCCTACACAGATACGCAGTATTTT.

The V and J genes are TRBV29-1 and TRBJ1-2; D gene ambiguous. The V end lost 3 bases, the J end lost 6 bases, and 8 bases lay between the germline ends. The CDR3 spans 11 residues. In germline, CDR1 is SQVTM, CDR2 ANQGSEA. CDR3 amino acids: CSVEGSHGYTF. CDR3 DNA sequence: TGCAGCGTTGAGGGGAGTCATGGCTACACCTTC.

V usage is TRBV19 and J usage is TRBJ1-3; tentative D call: TRBD1 (6 bases). Trimming pared 7 bases from V and 4 bases from J, leaving 14 bases between. CDR3 length equals 14 residues. From germline, CDR1 is LNHDA and CDR2 SQIVND (reference sequence). The DNA of the CDR3 is TGTGCCAGTACCAGCCGGGACATCGGAAACACCATATATTTT. Encoded protein: CASTSRDIGNTIYF.

The chain combines TRBV6-6 with TRBJ1-2; 8 bases line up with TRBD1. Germline V gene sequence: CDR1 MNHNY, CDR2 SVGAGI (reference sequence). V lost 0 bases to trimming and J lost 4 bases; unmatched junction nucleotides: 4. The CDR3 contains 15 residues. This CDR3 is CASSYSRQGLYGYTF. CDR3 sequence (DNA): TGTGCCAGCAGTTACTCGCGACAGGGGCTCTATGGCTACACCTTC.

The chain recombines TRBV9 with TRBJ1-2, with D perhaps matching TRBD1 (5 bases). Germline lookup yields CDR1 SGDLS and CDR2 YYNGEE. There are 14 residues in the CDR3. V shed 0 bases and J shed 6 bases, with 12 bases lying between them. The CDR3 loop reads CASSVEGLDHGYTF. In DNA form, the CDR3 reads TGTGCCAGCAGCGTAGAGGGACTAGATCATGGCTACACCTTC.

The chain couples TRBV7-9 to TRBJ1-1, with D perhaps matching TRBD1 (6 bases). V lost 5 bases and J 3 bases, leaving 16 bases between the germline ends. The V gene's germline CDR1 is SEHNR and CDR2 FQNEAQ (reference sequence). The CDR3 length is 15 residues. The CDR3 reads CASSTRRGMDTEAFF. The DNA for the CDR3 is TGTGCCAGCAGCACGCGCAGGGGTATGGACACTGAAGCTTTCTTT.

In this sample, this clone turned up once. The chain is built from TRBV14 and TRBJ2-5; TRBD2 is a possible D gene (5 bases). Trimming took 1 base from V and 4 from J, leaving 10 bases between them. The CDR3 has 14 residues. Germline V gene sequence: CDR1 SGHDN, CDR2 FVKESK. DNA of the CDR3: TGTGCCAGCAGCCAAGTGGGCAGCGGAGAGACCCAGTACTTC. It translates to CASSQVGSGETQYF.

The chain uses TRBV30 and TRBJ2-3; D uncertain. The CDR3 contains 16 residues. Trimming shortened V by 3 bases and J by 1 base, and 17 bases separated the two germline ends. Germline values: CDR1 GTSNPN, CDR2 SVGIG (reference sequence). The CDR3 DNA follows: TGTGCCTGGAGCCTTAACGCGGTGGTCGGCACAGATACGCAGTATTTT. Its protein product is CAWSLNAVVGTDTQYF.

The chain combines TRBV18 with TRBJ1-1; 9 bases agree with TRBD1. This CDR3 region has 13 residues. The junction had 1 base not matched to a gene; V was cut back by 3 bases and J by 5 bases. From germline, CDR1 is KGHSH and CDR2 LQKENI. CDR3 DNA: TGTGCCAGCTCACCTGACAGGGGGACTGAAGCTTTCTTT. Protein sequence: CASSPDRGTEAFF.

This clone was seen more than once but under ten times. DNA of the CDR3: TGTGCCAGCGGCGACAGGACCATCTATGGCTACACCTTC. This gives the protein CASGDRTIYGYTF. The chain carries TRBV28 and TRBJ1-2; possibly TRBD1 for D (6 bases). V shed 8 bases and J shed 4 bases, with 14 bases lying between them. The CDR3 contains 13 residues. CDR1 and CDR2 from the germline V gene are MDHEN and SYDVKM.